This entry is about one T cell receptor beta chain. What it binds is unknown. CDR1 and CDR2 (germline): LNHDA, SQIVND (reference sequence). CDR3 size: 16 residues. The germline V and J ends were trimmed by 6 bases and 1 base, with 19 bases remaining between them. The data derive from a study of sequential checkpoint blockade in melanoma. The wider study: Matched biopsies came pretreatment and at week 13 for approximately 22 patients. Findings and limits, study-wide: For nivolumab-first patients, baseline tumor clonality was associated with response.

Repertoires were generated with immunoSEQ multiplex PCR, while TCRdb's copy carries only in-frame clones and drops some. The sample lists around 8,800 clones; more than 20% were seen once. Treatment denoted: randomized to nivolumab then ipilimumab (arm A) or the reverse (arm B). The chain has TRBV19 and TRBJ2-7; either TRBD1 or TRBD2 may supply D (5 bases each). The source is a human donor with melanoma. The material was tumor tissue (inferred from file names), obtained from a patient given nivolumab and ipilimumab in sequence. The CDR3 nucleotides read TGTGCCAGTAGCCCTGACTGGGGGATTGCTTCCTACGAGCAGTACTTC. Protein sequence: CASSPDWGIASYEQYF.